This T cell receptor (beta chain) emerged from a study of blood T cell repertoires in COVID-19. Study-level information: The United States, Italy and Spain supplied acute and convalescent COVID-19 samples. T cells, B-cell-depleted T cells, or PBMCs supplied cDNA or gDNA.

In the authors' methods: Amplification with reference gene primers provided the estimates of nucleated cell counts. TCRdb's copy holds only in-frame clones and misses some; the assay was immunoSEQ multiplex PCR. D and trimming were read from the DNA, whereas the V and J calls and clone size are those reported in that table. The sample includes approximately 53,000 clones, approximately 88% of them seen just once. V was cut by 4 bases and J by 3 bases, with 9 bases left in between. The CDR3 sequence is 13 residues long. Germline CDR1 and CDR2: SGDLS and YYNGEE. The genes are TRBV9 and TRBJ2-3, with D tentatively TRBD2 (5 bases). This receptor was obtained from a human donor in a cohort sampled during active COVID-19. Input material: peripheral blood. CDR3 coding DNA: TGTGCCAGCAGCCTGTTAGCGACAGATACGCAGTATTTT. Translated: CASSLLATDTQYF.